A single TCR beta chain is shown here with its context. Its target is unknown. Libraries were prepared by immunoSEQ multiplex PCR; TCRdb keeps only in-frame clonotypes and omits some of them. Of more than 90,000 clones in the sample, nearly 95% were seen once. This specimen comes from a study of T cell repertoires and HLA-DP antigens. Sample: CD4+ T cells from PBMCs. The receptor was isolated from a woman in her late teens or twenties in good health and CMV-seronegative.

Here the CDR3 DNA reads TGTGCCAGCAGCCCCCACCGGACTAGCGGGAGGAGGGGGACCGGGGAGCTGTTTTTT. Translation: CASSPHRTSGRRGTGELFF. V and J are TRBV9 and TRBJ2-2, with TRBD2 matching 14 bases. Germline-derived CDR1 and CDR2 are SGDLS and YYNGEE. The CDR3 spans 19 residues. With V trimmed by 4 bases and J by 5 bases, 13 bases remained unmatched. The variable domain in full, completed from reference TRBV9 and TRBJ2-2, reads DSGVTQTPKHLITATGQRVTLRCSPRSGDLSVYWYQQSLDQGLQFLIQYYNGEERAKGNILERFSAQQFPDLHSELNLSSLELGDSALYFCASSPHRTSGRRGTGELFFGEGSRLTVL.